A selection of T cell receptor beta chains follows, all from one sample in a study of blood T cells in healthy people across ages. One entry per CDR3 protein results from TCRdb running MiXCR on the 5' RACE reads. The table shows around 1,800,000 distinct CDR3 sequences, with around 42% occurring only once. The sample taken for sequencing was blood. Receptors originate from a human donor in good health. CDR3s include the opening cysteine and the closing phenylalanine or tryptophan. D genes are given only for firm matches. Clone size is shown for a subset of rows, as once, few, many or a class of expanded clone.

d_gene: -; j_gene: TRBJ2-5; v_gene: TRBV28; len: 13; abundance: few; CDR3aa: CAIRRAPRETQYF; CDR3nt: TGTGCCATCCGCCGGGCCCCCCGGGAGACCCAGTACTTC
d_gene: -; j_gene: TRBJ1-1; v_gene: TRBV7-8; len: 14; abundance: few; CDR3aa: CASSSQARDTEAFF; CDR3nt: TGTGCCAGCAGCTCACAGGCGCGGGACACTGAAGCTTTCTTT
d_gene: -; j_gene: TRBJ2-3; v_gene: TRBV7-2; len: 15; abundance: few; CDR3aa: CASSSQRVSADTQYF; CDR3nt: TGTGCCAGCAGCTCGCAGAGAGTGTCCGCAGATACGCAGTATTTT
d_gene: -; j_gene: TRBJ2-7; v_gene: TRBV29-1; len: 13; abundance: -; CDR3aa: CSGRTVSYNEQYF; CDR3nt: TGCAGCGGACGGACAGTCTCCTACAATGAGCAGTACTTC
d_gene: -; j_gene: TRBJ2-3; v_gene: TRBV3-1; len: 16; abundance: once; CDR3aa: CASSQDSLTSRHTQYF; CDR3nt: TGTGCCAGCAGCCAAGATAGCTTGACATCGAGACATACGCAGTATTTT
d_gene: -; j_gene: TRBJ1-1; v_gene: TRBV28; len: 14; abundance: -; CDR3aa: CASRKEGMNTEAFF; CDR3nt: TGTGCCAGCAGAAAAGAGGGGATGAACACTGAAGCTTTCTTT
d_gene: -; j_gene: TRBJ2-7; v_gene: TRBV30; len: 16; abundance: few; CDR3aa: CAWSILGPKFPYEQYF; CDR3nt: TGTGCCTGGAGCATCCTCGGTCCAAAGTTTCCCTACGAGCAGTACTTC
d_gene: TRBD2; j_gene: TRBJ2-7; v_gene: TRBV10-3; len: 13; abundance: -; CDR3aa: CAITSGYTYEQYF; CDR3nt: TGTGCCATCACTAGCGGGTATACCTACGAGCAGTACTTC
d_gene: -; j_gene: TRBJ2-3; v_gene: TRBV7-8; len: 16; abundance: few; CDR3aa: CASALLVRSSTDTQYF; CDR3nt: TGTGCCAGCGCCTTATTGGTTCGTTCTAGCACAGATACGCAGTATTTT
d_gene: TRBD2; j_gene: TRBJ2-5; v_gene: TRBV20-1; len: 18; abundance: -; CDR3aa: CSATPGTSVGRKGETQYF; CDR3nt: TGCAGTGCTACACCCGGGACTAGCGTGGGAAGGAAGGGAGAGACCCAGTACTTC
d_gene: TRBD2; j_gene: TRBJ2-3; v_gene: TRBV7-2; len: 16; abundance: -; CDR3aa: CASTKAGGLVGDTQYF; CDR3nt: TGTGCCAGCACCAAAGCGGGGGGGCTGGTGGGAGATACGCAGTATTTT
d_gene: -; j_gene: TRBJ1-4; v_gene: TRBV6-5; len: 17; abundance: few; CDR3aa: CASSSLAPADHDEKLFF; CDR3nt: TGTGCCAGCAGTTCACTGGCCCCGGCTGACCATGATGAAAAACTGTTTTTT
d_gene: -; j_gene: TRBJ2-3; v_gene: TRBV5-6; len: 16; abundance: -; CDR3aa: CASSLRGFEDTDTQYF; CDR3nt: TGTGCCAGCAGCTTGAGAGGGTTCGAGGACACAGATACGCAGTATTTT
d_gene: TRBD1; j_gene: TRBJ1-2; v_gene: TRBV28; len: 16; abundance: -; CDR3aa: CASSPGTGGRNYGYTF; CDR3nt: TGTGCCAGCAGCCCGGGGACAGGGGGAAGGAACTATGGCTACACCTTC
d_gene: TRBD2; j_gene: TRBJ2-5; v_gene: TRBV4-3; len: 16; abundance: -; CDR3aa: CASSPKLRGGGETQYF; CDR3nt: TGCGCCAGCAGCCCTAAACTGCGGGGGGGTGGAGAGACCCAGTACTTC
d_gene: -; j_gene: TRBJ2-4; v_gene: TRBV7-2; len: 16; abundance: once; CDR3aa: CASSFQQGLAKNIQYF; CDR3nt: TGTGCCAGCAGCTTTCAACAGGGATTAGCCAAAAACATTCAGTACTTC
d_gene: -; j_gene: TRBJ1-2; v_gene: TRBV12-3/TRBV12-4; len: 12; abundance: few; CDR3aa: CASSLDVSGYTF; CDR3nt: TGTGCCAGCTCCCTTGATGTTAGTGGCTACACCTTC
d_gene: TRBD2; j_gene: TRBJ2-1; v_gene: TRBV10-3; len: 15; abundance: -; CDR3aa: CAISFLAGTHNEQFF; CDR3nt: TGTGCCATCAGTTTCCTAGCGGGTACCCACAATGAGCAGTTCTTC
d_gene: TRBD2; j_gene: TRBJ2-1; v_gene: TRBV5-1; len: 16; abundance: once; CDR3aa: CASSFHILAVYNEQFF; CDR3nt: TGCGCCAGCAGCTTTCATATACTAGCGGTCTACAATGAGCAGTTCTTC
d_gene: TRBD1; j_gene: TRBJ1-1; v_gene: TRBV7-9; len: 15; abundance: -; CDR3aa: CASSQGTGRTTEAFF; CDR3nt: TGTGCCAGCAGCCAAGGGACAGGAAGGACCACTGAAGCTTTCTTT
d_gene: -; j_gene: TRBJ2-1; v_gene: TRBV5-1; len: 14; abundance: -; CDR3aa: CASSLGLAENEQFF; CDR3nt: TGCGCCAGCAGCTTGGGACTGGCCGAGAATGAGCAGTTCTTC
d_gene: -; j_gene: TRBJ1-1; v_gene: TRBV4-1; len: 14; abundance: -; CDR3aa: CASSQVSVGPEAFF; CDR3nt: TGCGCCAGCAGCCAAGTTTCGGTAGGGCCTGAAGCTTTCTTT
d_gene: -; j_gene: TRBJ2-6; v_gene: TRBV7-2; len: 14; abundance: -; CDR3aa: CASSPVFRANVLTF; CDR3nt: TGTGCCAGCAGCCCGGTATTTCGGGCCAACGTCCTGACTTTC
d_gene: TRBD1; j_gene: TRBJ2-7; v_gene: TRBV7-2; len: 16; abundance: -; CDR3aa: CASNLVGTGALREQYF; CDR3nt: TGTGCCAGCAACTTAGTGGGGACAGGGGCTCTTCGCGAGCAGTACTTC
d_gene: TRBD1; j_gene: TRBJ2-3; v_gene: TRBV10-3; len: 16; abundance: -; CDR3aa: CAIRNAGQGAGDTQYF; CDR3nt: TGTGCCATCAGGAATGCCGGACAGGGGGCGGGAGATACGCAGTATTTT
d_gene: -; j_gene: TRBJ1-2; v_gene: TRBV24-1; len: 12; abundance: once; CDR3aa: CATSDFGNGYTF; CDR3nt: TGTGCCACCAGTGATTTTGGTAATGGCTACACCTTC
d_gene: -; j_gene: TRBJ2-1; v_gene: TRBV6-2/TRBV6-3; len: 12; abundance: many; CDR3aa: CASRDGYNEQFF; CDR3nt: TGTGCCAGCAGGGACGGATACAATGAGCAGTTCTTC
d_gene: -; j_gene: TRBJ2-7; v_gene: TRBV5-1; len: 14; abundance: few; CDR3aa: CASSLGDMECEQYF; CDR3nt: TGCGCCAGCAGCTTGGGGGACATGGAATGCGAGCAGTACTTC
d_gene: -; j_gene: TRBJ1-2; v_gene: TRBV12-5; len: 13; abundance: few; CDR3aa: CASAEEGTYGYTF; CDR3nt: TGTGCTAGTGCCGAGGAAGGGACCTATGGCTACACCTTC
d_gene: TRBD2; j_gene: TRBJ2-1; v_gene: TRBV29-1; len: 12; abundance: many; CDR3aa: CSVVSGGNEQFF; CDR3nt: TGCAGCGTTGTATCGGGGGGCAATGAGCAGTTCTTC